This TCR beta chain was recovered during a study of CD4 T cell repertoires in COVID-19. General observations from the study: Some SARS-CoV-2 clonotypes, between about 7 and 27%, recurred in SARS-CoV and/or HKU1 cultures. Two or all three memory subsets shared several highly expanded SARS-CoV-2-reactive clonotypes.

Points on this clone: Its antigen is unknown.

The CDR3 runs 18 residues. V lost 6 bases and J lost 13, with 37 bases in between. Germline assignment: CDR1 SGHNT and CDR2 YENEEA. No culture step preceded sequencing of the ex vivo isolated memory T cells. The repertoire was sequenced with immunoSEQ multiplex PCR; TCRdb's copy has only in-frame clones and lacks some. Of more than 65,000 clones in the sample, 83% were seen once. Source: CD4+ T cells from peripheral blood, taken after recovery from COVID-19. This rearrangement joins TRBV11-3 to TRBJ2-7; D could derive from TRBD1 or TRBD2 (5 bases each). The receptor comes from a human donor who had COVID-19. CDR3 in amino acids: CASRDSLGRSITNWGSYF. DNA for the CDR3: TGTGCCAGCAGAGATAGCTTGGGACGGTCCATAACTAACTGGGGCAGTTACTTC.